The 31 T cell receptor beta chains below were found in one sample sequenced in a study of spatial heterogeneity in lung cancer. Indicated time point: blood at routine non-recurrence follow-up after resection. Via MiXCR, TCRdb re-called the 5' RACE reads, giving one row per CDR3 protein. This sample has 35,000 to 55,000 distinct CDR3 sequences, with approximately 22% found just once. Sequenced here: PBMCs, sampled at follow-up. All receptors derive from a female donor with early-stage non-small cell lung cancer.

The V call is TRBV27, the J call TRBJ1-3; no reliable D call. CDR3 length: 13 amino acids. Trimming took 5 bases from V and 2 from J, leaving 7 bases between them. Per germline, CDR1 MNHEY and CDR2 SMNVEV (reference sequence). The CDR3 DNA reads as TGTGCCAGCAGTGTTGCGGCTGGAAACACCATATATTTT. This gives the protein CASSVAAGNTIYF.

This clonotype was seen only a few times. The chain joins TRBV6-5 to TRBJ2-1, with D tentatively TRBD1 (6 bases). V lost 2 bases to trimming and J lost 7 bases, with 18 bases between them. Per germline, CDR1 MNHEY and CDR2 SVGAGI. The CDR3 is 16 residues long. The CDR3 nucleotides are TGTGCCAGCAGTTACGAACAGGGAGAGAGGTGGAATGAGCAGTTCTTC. Translation: CASSYEQGERWNEQFF.

This clonotype was observed many times. This chain links TRBV7-2 with TRBJ2-1, with D perhaps TRBD2 (6 bases). Germline assignment: CDR1 SGHTA and CDR2 FQGNSA. V shed 1 base and J shed 9 bases, with 13 bases lying between them. There are 14 residues in the CDR3. The CDR3 protein is CASSLVWTNGEQFF. The CDR3 DNA follows: TGTGCCAGCAGCTTAGTATGGACTAACGGTGAGCAGTTCTTC.

This clonotype was detected only a few times. The V and J genes are TRBV29-1 and TRBJ2-5; D unresolved. The V end was cut by 2 bases, the J end by 5 bases, with 3 bases between. From germline, CDR1 is SQVTM and CDR2 ANQGSEA. The CDR3 length is 10 residues. This CDR3 reads CSVEYETQYF. CDR3 nucleotides: TGCAGCGTTGAATACGAGACCCAGTACTTC.

J is TRBJ2-5 and V is TRBV20-1; 12 bases agree with TRBD2. Germline assignment: CDR1 DFQATT and CDR2 SNEGSKA (reference sequence). The CDR3 is 15 amino acids. The J segment lost 5 bases and the V segment lost 3 bases, leaving 7 bases of the junction unmatched. The CDR3 nucleotides read TGCAGTGCTAGGAGCGGGACTAGCGGGTTTGAGACCCAGTACTTC. It encodes CSARSGTSGFETQYF.

This clonotype is labeled medium-sized. The rearrangement links TRBV29-1 to TRBJ1-4, with a possible D match to TRBD1 (5 bases). Germline loops: CDR1 SQVTM, CDR2 ANQGSEA. The CDR3 contains 12 residues. The V and J ends lost 1 base and 14 bases respectively, with 14 bases between them. CDR3 DNA: TGCAGCGTTGAAGCCGGGGGGGAAGCGCTGTTTTTT. Translation: CSVEAGGEALFF.

J is TRBJ1-5 and V is TRBV7-9; weak D call: TRBD1 (5 bases). Trimming left V 4 bases short and J 7 bases short, with 14 bases between. CDR3 length: 14 residues. Germline V gives CDR1 SEHNR, CDR2 FQNEAQ (reference sequence). The CDR3 loop reads CASSSRVSGQPQHF. The CDR3 DNA reads TGTGCCAGCAGCTCCAGGGTATCGGGCCAGCCCCAGCATTTT.

This clonotype was observed many times. V gene TRBV7-9 combines with J gene TRBJ1-1; TRBD1 matches at 7 bases. The CDR3 consists of 14 residues. J lost 5 bases, V lost 4 bases, and 7 bases had no gene match. CDR1 and CDR2 (germline): SEHNR, FQNEAQ (reference sequence). As DNA, the CDR3 is TGTGCCAGCAGCTCCTATGCAGGGGGGACTGAAGCTTTCTTT. Its protein product is CASSSYAGGTEAFF.

This clonotype has only a few counts. The V gene is TRBV6-1, the J gene TRBJ1-1; 10 bases map to TRBD1. Unmatched junction bases numbered 4, after V lost 7 bases and J lost 2 bases. CDR1 and CDR2 from the germline V gene are MNHNS and SASEGT. This CDR3 region has 14 residues. The CDR3 coding sequence is TGTGCCAGCACTCGGGACAGGGGTAACACTGAAGCTTTCTTT. This translates into CASTRDRGNTEAFF.

This clonotype was recorded many times. The V call is TRBV7-2, the J call TRBJ1-3; the D is unclear. The CDR3 has 14 residues. Per germline, CDR1 SGHTA and CDR2 FQGNSA. The germline V and J ends were trimmed by 2 bases and 2 bases, with 7 bases remaining between them. CDR3 loop: CASSLSGTGNTIYF. The CDR3, as DNA: TGTGCCAGCAGCTTAAGTGGGACTGGAAACACCATATATTTT. Complete variable domain (other parts from reference TRBV7-2 and TRBJ1-3): GAGVSQSPSNKVTEKGKDVELRCDPISGHTALYWYRQSLGQGLEFLIYFQGNSAPDKSGLPSDRFSAERTGGSVSTLTIQRTQQEDSAVYLCASSLSGTGNTIYFGEGSWLTVV.

The chain has TRBV5-6 and TRBJ1-1; 7 bases line up with TRBD1. The CDR3 is 12 residues long. The germline V gene encodes CDR1 SGHDT and CDR2 YYEEEE. The trim removed 5 bases at V and 8 bases at J, leaving 6 bases unmatched. The CDR3 sequence: CASSVTGIEAFF. The DNA for the CDR3 is TGTGCCAGCAGTGTGACAGGGATCGAAGCTTTCTTT.

The V gene is TRBV12-3 or TRBV12-4, the J gene TRBJ1-2; D gene ambiguous. CDR3 length equals 10 residues. V was trimmed by 4 bases and J by 8 bases, leaving 5 bases between them. The CDR3 sequence is CASSYRGYTF. The CDR3 nucleotides read TGTGCCAGCAGTTATCGGGGCTACACCTTC.

V and J are TRBV20-1 and TRBJ1-5; the D gene is possibly TRBD1 (6 bases). With 6 bases removed from V and 5 bases from J, the gap between germline ends came to 11 bases. Germline lookup yields CDR1 DFQATT and CDR2 SNEGSKA (reference sequence). This CDR3 has 12 residues. CDR3 region: CSASPGDQPQHF. CDR3 in DNA: TGCAGTGCCTCGCCAGGGGATCAGCCCCAGCATTTT.

This clonotype was counted many times. The V and J genes are TRBV4-1 and TRBJ2-4; 14 bases map to TRBD2. The CDR3 consists of 17 residues. Germline assignment: CDR1 MGHRA and CDR2 YSYEKL. V lost 4 bases to trimming and J lost 2 bases; unmatched junction nucleotides: 4. The chain's CDR3 is CASSLGTSGGPKNIQYF. As DNA, the CDR3 is TGCGCCAGCAGCCTTGGGACTAGCGGGGGCCCCAAAAACATTCAGTACTTC.

The chain uses TRBV9 and TRBJ1-5, with D uncertain. Trimming shortened V by 0 bases and J by 6 bases, and 7 bases separated the two germline ends. CDR3 length: 13 amino acids. CDR1 SGDLS and CDR2 YYNGEE come from the germline V gene. CDR3 DNA: TGTGCCAGCAGCGTAGCCCCGCTTCAGCCCCAGCATTTT. This encodes CASSVAPLQPQHF. Complete variable domain (other parts from reference TRBV9 and TRBJ1-5): DSGVTQTPKHLITATGQRVTLRCSPRSGDLSVYWYQQSLDQGLQFLIQYYNGEERAKGNILERFSAQQFPDLHSELNLSSLELGDSALYFCASSVAPLQPQHFGDGTRLSIL.

V and J are TRBV4-1 and TRBJ1-1; no definite D call. The CDR3 totals 14 residues. CDR1 MGHRA and CDR2 YSYEKL come from the germline V gene. The ends were cut back, 6 bases at V and 7 bases at J, with 18 bases in the middle. The CDR3 protein is CASRKQGSKNEAFF. CDR3 nucleotide sequence: TGCGCCAGCAGGAAGCAAGGGTCTAAAAATGAAGCTTTCTTT.

CDR3 DNA sequence: TGTGCCAGCAGTCCGACTGGACCACCTGCAGATACGCAGTATTTT. This gives the protein CASSPTGPPADTQYF. The rearrangement links TRBV7-3 to TRBJ2-3; D is undetermined. CDR1 is SGHTA, CDR2 FQGTGA, per germline. This CDR3 has 15 residues. The V gene lost 6 bases and the J gene lost 4 bases, with 17 bases spanning the gap.

This clonotype was observed many times. V is TRBV27 and J is TRBJ2-7; D is perhaps TRBD1 or TRBD2 (5 bases each). Germline CDR1 MNHEY, CDR2 SMNVEV (reference sequence). V was pared by 6 bases and J by 7 bases, with 19 bases between. This CDR3 comprises 14 residues. The CDR3 loop is CASSSGTIGVEQYF. The CDR3 bases are TGTGCCAGCAGCTCCGGGACGATCGGGGTTGAGCAGTACTTC.

The chain links TRBV12-3 or TRBV12-4 to TRBJ2-3; 7 nucleotides line up with TRBD2. V dropped 5 bases and J dropped 0; count of bases not matched to a gene: 8. CDR3 length: 16 residues. This CDR3 reads CASSSGTRTSTDTQYF. The DNA for the CDR3 is TGTGCCAGCAGTAGCGGGACCAGAACTAGCACAGATACGCAGTATTTT.

This clonotype occurred a few times. The gene calls are TRBV29-1 and TRBJ2-1; unclear D gene. The germline V gene encodes CDR1 SQVTM and CDR2 ANQGSEA. The CDR3 loop spans 15 amino acids. V shed 5 bases and J shed 7 bases, with 21 bases lying between them. In nucleotides, the CDR3 is TGCAGCGTTCATATCCTGGCCCAAGGATCGAATGAGCAGTTCTTC. This sequence encodes CSVHILAQGSNEQFF.

V gene TRBV7-2 combines with J gene TRBJ2-5, with a weak D call TRBD2 (6 bases). This CDR3 spans 15 amino acids. The germline V gene encodes CDR1 SGHTA and CDR2 FQGNSA. Trimming took 1 base from V and 2 from J, leaving 11 bases between them. As DNA, the CDR3 is TGTGCCAGCAGCTTAGTTGCGGGGCCTCAAGAGACCCAGTACTTC. The encoded protein is CASSLVAGPQETQYF.

In this sample, this clonotype turned up many times. The V and J genes are TRBV6-5 and TRBJ2-5; 7 bases line up with TRBD1. J was trimmed by 2 bases and V by 6 bases; bases with no gene match: 12. CDR1 is MNHEY and CDR2 is SVGAGI in the germline V gene. This CDR3 spans 16 amino acids. Here the CDR3 DNA reads TGTGCCAGCAGCCAACCCGGGGACAGAGCACAAGAGACCCAGTACTTC. Translating it yields CASSQPGDRAQETQYF.

The J gene is TRBJ1-1, the V gene TRBV10-3, with D possibly TRBD1 on 5 matching bases. The V gene's germline CDR1 is ENHRY and CDR2 SYGVKD. The V end was cut by 3 bases, the J end by 6 bases, with 14 bases between. The CDR3 is made up of 14 amino acids. The CDR3 protein is CAISERWGAAEAFF. In DNA, the CDR3 is TGTGCCATCAGTGAAAGGTGGGGCGCCGCTGAAGCTTTCTTT.

This clonotype has ten or more counts. The V gene is TRBV5-1, the J gene TRBJ1-2; possibly TRBD1 for D (5 bases). Trimming left V 1 base short and J 6 bases short, with 13 bases between. Germline loops: CDR1 SGHRS, CDR2 YFSETQ. The CDR3 runs 14 residues. The chain's CDR3 is CASSLFLGLDGYTF. CDR3 bases: TGCGCCAGCAGCTTGTTTTTGGGACTCGATGGCTACACCTTC.

The chain employs TRBV7-8 and TRBJ2-7; tentatively, D is TRBD1 (6 bases). The CDR3 loop spans 14 amino acids. V lost 3 bases to trimming and J lost 6 bases, with 15 bases between them. Germline lookup yields CDR1 SGHVS and CDR2 FQNEAQ. The CDR3 DNA reads TGTGCCAGCAGCTTGTATCTAGGGGGTCCCGAGCAGTACGTC. Its protein product is CASSLYLGGPEQYV.

The J gene is TRBJ1-2, the V gene TRBV5-1, with 7 bases fitting TRBD1. The germline gives CDR1 SGHRS, CDR2 YFSETQ. The CDR3 covers 15 residues. The V gene end was trimmed by 4 bases and the J gene end by 3 bases; junction bases not matched to a gene: 9. The CDR3 sequence is CASSLTGDPHYGYTF. CDR3 DNA sequence: TGCGCCAGCAGCCTTACAGGGGACCCTCACTATGGCTACACCTTC.

The chain has TRBV19 and TRBJ1-2, with 9 bases lining up with TRBD1. Looked up from germline, CDR1 is LNHDA and CDR2 is SQIVND (reference sequence). V was pared by 8 bases and J by 4 bases, with 8 bases of the junction left unmatched. The CDR3 is 14 residues long. The CDR3 protein is CASFTGGAGYGYTF. In nucleotides, the CDR3 is TGTGCCAGTTTTACAGGGGGCGCGGGCTATGGCTACACCTTC.

V gene TRBV7-9 combines with J gene TRBJ2-1, with 7 bases lining up with TRBD2. The CDR3 runs 14 residues. J gave up 9 bases and V 4 bases, and 9 bases lay outside the gene matches. Germline values: CDR1 SEHNR, CDR2 FQNEAQ (reference sequence). The CDR3: CASSSGGSTFEQFF. In DNA form, the CDR3 reads TGTGCCAGCAGCTCGGGCGGGAGCACTTTTGAGCAGTTCTTC.

This clonotype was counted between two and nine times. The rearrangement links TRBV18 to TRBJ2-5, with TRBD1 as a possible D gene (5 bases). CDR1 is KGHSH and CDR2 is LQKENI in the germline V gene. The CDR3 loop spans 14 amino acids. Between the trimmed V and J ends, which lost 2 bases and 2 bases, there was a span of 9 bases. CDR3 protein: CASSPVGAQETQYF. CDR3 nucleotides: TGTGCCAGCTCACCAGTAGGGGCTCAAGAGACCCAGTACTTC.

This clonotype was counted only a few times. CDR3 sequence (DNA): TGCAGCGTGGACCAACTAGCGGGAGGCCTCAATGAGCAGTTCTTC. It specifies CSVDQLAGGLNEQFF. The V gene is TRBV29-1, the J gene TRBJ2-1; 12 bases fit TRBD2. This CDR3 is built from 15 residues. Germline V gene lookup returns CDR1 SQVTM and CDR2 ANQGSEA. V shed 6 bases, J shed 6 bases, and the junction held 9 bases outside the gene matches.

A few counts support this clonotype. The chain recombines TRBV20-1 with TRBJ2-7, with 10 bases that match TRBD2. There are 14 residues in the CDR3. CDR1 is DFQATT, CDR2 SNEGSKA, per germline (reference sequence). The J segment lost 1 base and the V segment lost 5 bases, leaving 5 bases of the junction unmatched. CDR3 DNA sequence: TGCAGTGCTGCCCTAGCGGGGGCGTCCTACGAGCAGTACGTC. Residues: CSAALAGASYEQYV.